This T cell receptor beta chain was retrieved from a study of radiation and T cells in renal cell carcinoma. Germline assignment: CDR1 SGHVS and CDR2 FQNEAQ. Trimming cost V 5 bases and J 4 bases; bases outside gene matches: 21. This CDR3 contains 19 residues. Documented time point: blood 4 weeks post-SBRT, at nephrectomy. Regarding treatment: 15 Gy SBRT to primary tumor, nephrectomy 4 weeks later. The protocol was immunoSEQ multiplex PCR, while the TCRdb copy is restricted to in-frame clones and leaves out a portion. The sample has fewer than 80,000 clones; roughly 85% are singletons. The chain recombines TRBV7-8 with TRBJ2-5; TRBD2 matches 8 bases. The clonotype comes from a woman aged 55-70 years with renal cell carcinoma. The sample in question was blood, obtained from a patient whose treatment included radiotherapy and nephrectomy. The CDR3 protein is CASSPDPFKREREGETQYF. The CDR3 bases are TGTGCCAGCAGCCCAGACCCCTTTAAGCGGGAGAGAGAGGGAGAGACCCAGTACTTC.